The 23 T cell receptor beta chains below come from one sample, sequenced in a study of cytomegalovirus exposure and HLA in healthy donors. Both 60 Vbeta primers and 13 Jbeta primers went into the PCR. Using immunoSEQ multiplex PCR, the repertoire was profiled, and TCRdb retains in-frame clones only, with some absent. The sample lists fewer than 150,000 clones, 78% occurring once. The sequenced sample consisted of PBMCs. Receptors originate from a male donor in good health and CMV-seronegative.

The rearrangement links TRBV7-8 to TRBJ2-7, with 8 bases lining up with TRBD1. Germline trimming cut 1 base from V and 1 base from J; bases unmatched to any gene: 9. Germline loops: CDR1 SGHVS, CDR2 FQNEAQ. The CDR3 is 17 amino acids. CDR3 amino acids: CASSLVRLQGASYEQYF. CDR3 sequence (DNA): TGTGCCAGCAGCTTAGTTCGGTTGCAGGGGGCATCCTACGAGCAGTACTTC.

The chain employs TRBV6-5 and TRBJ1-1; no definite D call. CDR1 is MNHEY and CDR2 is SVGAGI in the germline V gene. This CDR3 comprises 14 residues. Deletions cut 6 bases from V and 0 bases from J, with 11 bases between. The CDR3 spells CASSRPSMNTEAFF. In DNA, the CDR3 is TGTGCCAGCAGCCGTCCAAGCATGAACACTGAAGCTTTCTTT.

This sequence joins TRBV30 and TRBJ1-2; TRBD1 matches 10 bases. CDR1 GTSNPN and CDR2 SVGIG come from the germline V gene (reference sequence). The CDR3 runs to 14 residues. V lost 2 bases, J lost 8 bases, and 8 bases stayed unmatched. CDR3: CAWSTLDRGPGYTF. The CDR3 DNA sequence: TGTGCCTGGAGTACACTCGACAGGGGGCCCGGCTACACCTTC.

V is TRBV27 and J is TRBJ2-2; D is unclear. Looked up from germline, CDR1 is MNHEY and CDR2 is SMNVEV (reference sequence). V was trimmed by 8 bases and J by 2 bases, leaving 6 bases between them. CDR3 length equals 12 residues. CDR3 protein: CASASNTGELFF. CDR3 in DNA: TGTGCCAGCGCGAGCAACACCGGGGAGCTGTTTTTT.

The chain couples TRBV2 to TRBJ2-5; D not certain. CDR1 is SNHLY, CDR2 FYNNEI, per germline. This CDR3 is 15 amino acids long. The V gene lost 5 bases and the J gene lost 2 bases, with 15 bases spanning the gap. This chain's CDR3 is CASSLIGQPQETQYF. The DNA of the CDR3 is TGTGCCAGCAGTTTAATTGGGCAGCCACAAGAGACCCAGTACTTC.

The chain has TRBV9 and TRBJ1-2; no clear D gene. The ends were cut back, 0 bases at V and 3 bases at J, with 3 bases in the middle. Germline lookup yields CDR1 SGDLS and CDR2 YYNGEE. The CDR3 contains 12 residues. The CDR3 reads CASSVADYGYTF. Here the CDR3 DNA reads TGTGCCAGCAGCGTAGCTGACTATGGCTACACCTTC.

For this clone: Sequence at one end of the junction differs from germline and may be a read error. CDR3 region: CSSSREEEDTGELFF. The CDR3 DNA reads as TGTTCCAGCAGCCGAGAGGAAGAGGACACCGGGGAGCTGTTTTTT. This chain uses TRBV4-2 with TRBJ2-2; no definite D call. CDR3 length: 15 amino acids. The germline CDR1 and CDR2 sequences are LGHNA and YNFKEQ.

This chain connects TRBV29-1 to TRBJ2-7; 9 bases align to TRBD1. Trimming took 4 bases from V and 5 from J; bases not matched to a gene: 9. This CDR3 spans 14 amino acids. The V gene's germline CDR1 is SQVTM and CDR2 ANQGSEA. The CDR3 DNA is TGCAGCGTTGGAAAGGTAGGGACAGGGAACGAGCAGTACTTC. This codes for CSVGKVGTGNEQYF.

The J gene is TRBJ1-3, the V gene TRBV19; no firm D call. The CDR3 contains 15 residues. V lost 5 bases and J 0 bases, leaving 11 bases between the germline ends. Germline CDR1 and CDR2: LNHDA and SQIVND (reference sequence). CDR3 sequence (DNA): TGTGCCAGTAGTCAGGTATTAAGCTCTGGAAACACCATATATTTT. It yields the protein CASSQVLSSGNTIYF.

This clone appeared a single time. The rearrangement links TRBV7-9 to TRBJ2-7, with 13 nucleotides matching TRBD2. Germline V CDR1 and CDR2: SEHNR, FQNEAQ (reference sequence). This CDR3 comprises 15 residues. Trimming at V came to 2 bases and at J to 5 bases, leaving 3 bases not matched to a gene. The CDR3 DNA is TGTGCCAGCAGCTTACGCGGGACTAGCGGGGACGAGCAGTACTTC. Protein sequence: CASSLRGTSGDEQYF.

This clone was observed a few times. One end of the junction is discordant with germline, which a read error may explain. V and J are TRBV7-7 and TRBJ2-3, with TRBD2 as a possible D gene (6 bases). Germline V lookup: CDR1 SSHAT, CDR2 FNYEAQ (reference sequence). The CDR3 length is 14 residues. The CDR3 loop reads CASSFGGSTDTQYF. The CDR3 DNA reads TGTGCTAGCAGCTTTGGGGGGAGCACAGATACGCAGTATTTT.

The chain recombines TRBV10-3 with TRBJ1-4; D is unclear. Trimming stripped 6 bases from V and 8 bases from J, with 13 bases between. Germline values: CDR1 ENHRY, CDR2 SYGVKD. CDR3 length: 13 residues. CDR3 region: CAIRAEGSEKLFF. CDR3 DNA: TGTGCCATCAGGGCCGAGGGAAGCGAAAAACTGTTTTTT.

The genes are TRBV7-8 and TRBJ2-1, with TRBD1 matching 7 bases. Trimming removed 4 bases from V and 8 bases from J; junction bases left unmatched: 14. Germline values: CDR1 SGHVS, CDR2 FQNEAQ. The length of the CDR3 is 16 residues. The CDR3 DNA reads as TGTGCCAGCAGCTGGAGCAGACAGGGCTGGGGCGATGAGCAGTTCTTC. Translation gives CASSWSRQGWGDEQFF.

J is TRBJ1-4 and V is TRBV5-6, with a possible D match to TRBD1 (5 bases). The CDR3 has 15 amino acids. CDR1 is SGHDT, CDR2 YYEEEE, per germline. Trimming took off 4 bases at V and 3 bases at J, with 13 bases between the two ends. The chain's CDR3 is CASSQGVRANEKLFF. Here the CDR3 DNA reads TGTGCCAGCAGCCAAGGGGTTAGGGCTAATGAAAAACTGTTTTTT.

The rearrangement joins TRBV7-9 to TRBJ2-7; 9 bases fit TRBD2. After removal of 5 bases from V and 5 bases from J, the junction contained 13 bases not matched to a gene. This CDR3 comprises 16 residues. Per the germline V gene, CDR1 is SEHNR and CDR2 is FQNEAQ (reference sequence). In nucleotides, the CDR3 is TGTGCCAGCAGCCCGCCGGGGCTAGCGGGACGTCACGAGCAGTACTTC. Amino acids: CASSPPGLAGRHEQYF.

CDR3 in DNA: TGTGCCAGCAGTACCCTCGCGGCAAGCAATCAGCCCCAGCATTTT. Translation: CASSTLAASNQPQHF. V usage is TRBV6-1 and J usage is TRBJ1-5; D gene unclear. The CDR3 contains 15 residues. Germline V gene lookup returns CDR1 MNHNS and CDR2 SASEGT. Trimming took off 5 bases at V and 1 base at J, with 12 bases between the two ends.

In its sample, this clone was seen once. The rearrangement joins TRBV13 to TRBJ2-1; 10 positions match TRBD2. Trimming took 0 bases from V and 7 from J; bases not matched to a gene: 3. From germline, CDR1 is PRHDT and CDR2 FYEKMQ (reference sequence). There are 15 residues in the CDR3. CDR3 nucleotide sequence: TGTGCCAGCAGCTTAGGAGCGGGGGGGCGAAATGAGCAGTTCTTC. This codes for CASSLGAGGRNEQFF.

The chain is built from TRBV27 and TRBJ1-1; 7 bases are a match to TRBD1. Germline-derived CDR1 and CDR2 are MNHEY and SMNVEV (reference sequence). This CDR3 contains 14 residues. J was trimmed by 8 bases and V by 5 bases; bases with no gene match: 11. The CDR3 reads CASSQGVAGLEAFF. In nucleotides, the CDR3 is TGTGCCAGCAGTCAGGGGGTTGCGGGGTTAGAAGCTTTCTTT.

V usage is TRBV9 and J usage is TRBJ1-5, with D possibly matching TRBD1 (6 bases). The CDR3 spans 15 residues. The germline V and J ends were trimmed by 0 bases and 2 bases, with 9 bases remaining between them. Germline V gene data show CDR1 as SGDLS and CDR2 as YYNGEE. Written as DNA, the CDR3 is TGTGCCAGCAGCGTAGCAGGGGATGGCAATCAGCCCCAGCATTTT. It yields the protein CASSVAGDGNQPQHF.

The chain links TRBV7-6 to TRBJ1-1; D gene uncertain. V shed 2 bases and J shed 5 bases, with 12 bases lying between them. Germline assignment: CDR1 SGHVS and CDR2 FNYEAQ. The CDR3 has 14 amino acids. CDR3 sequence reads: CASSLRMGGTEAFF. CDR3 coding DNA: TGTGCCAGCAGCTTACGAATGGGAGGGACTGAAGCTTTCTTT.

The chain recombines TRBV11-2 with TRBJ1-3, with 7 bases lining up with TRBD1. V lost 5 bases to trimming and J lost 1 base; unmatched junction nucleotides: 5. The CDR3 is 15 residues long. Germline loops: CDR1 SGHAT, CDR2 FQNNGV. CDR3 in DNA: TGTGCCAGCAGCCGGACAGGAGTTTCTGGAAACACCATATATTTT. This translates into CASSRTGVSGNTIYF. The whole variable domain, filled in from reference TRBV11-2 and TRBJ1-3, reads EAGVAQSPRYKIIEKRQSVAFWCNPISGHATLYWYQQILGQGPKLLIQFQNNGVVDDSQLPKDRFSAERLKGVDSTLKIQPAKLEDSAVYLCASSRTGVSGNTIYFGEGSWLTVV.

The V and J genes are TRBV27 and TRBJ2-1, with 11 positions matching TRBD1. Germline CDR1 MNHEY, CDR2 SMNVEV (reference sequence). V dropped 5 bases and J dropped 7; count of bases not matched to a gene: 13. CDR3 size: 17 residues. The chain's CDR3 is CASSPLPDRGQGNEQFF. The CDR3 DNA reads TGTGCCAGCAGTCCTCTCCCGGACAGGGGGCAGGGTAATGAGCAGTTCTTC.

Turning to this clone: Relative to the germline gene, one junction end is altered; a read error may explain this. V and J are TRBV7-9 and TRBJ2-2; D uncertain. This CDR3 region has 17 residues. Per the germline V gene, CDR1 is SEHNR and CDR2 is FQNEAQ (reference sequence). In DNA, the CDR3 is TGTTCCAGCGCCCCGCCACATTCCCCAGTTAACACCGGGGAGCTGTTTTTT. It is translated as CSSAPPHSPVNTGELFF.